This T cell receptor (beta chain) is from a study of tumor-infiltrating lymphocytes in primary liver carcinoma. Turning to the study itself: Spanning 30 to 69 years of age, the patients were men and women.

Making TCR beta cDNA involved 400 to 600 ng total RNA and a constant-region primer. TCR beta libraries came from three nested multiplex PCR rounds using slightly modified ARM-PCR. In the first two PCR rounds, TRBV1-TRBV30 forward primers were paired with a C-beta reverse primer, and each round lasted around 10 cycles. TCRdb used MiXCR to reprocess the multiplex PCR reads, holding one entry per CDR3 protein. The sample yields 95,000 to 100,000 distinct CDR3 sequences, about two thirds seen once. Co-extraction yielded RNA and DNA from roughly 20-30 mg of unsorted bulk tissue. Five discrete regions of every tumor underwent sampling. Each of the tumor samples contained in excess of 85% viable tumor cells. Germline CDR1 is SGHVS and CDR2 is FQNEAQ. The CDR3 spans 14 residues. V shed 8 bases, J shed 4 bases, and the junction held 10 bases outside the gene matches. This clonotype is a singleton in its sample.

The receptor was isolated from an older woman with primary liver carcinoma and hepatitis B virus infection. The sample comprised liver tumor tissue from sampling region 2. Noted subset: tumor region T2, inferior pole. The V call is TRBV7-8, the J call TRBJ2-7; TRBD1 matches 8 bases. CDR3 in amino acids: CASGYNTGGYEQYF. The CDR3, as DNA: TGTGCCAGCGGCTATAATACAGGGGGATACGAGCAGTACTTC.